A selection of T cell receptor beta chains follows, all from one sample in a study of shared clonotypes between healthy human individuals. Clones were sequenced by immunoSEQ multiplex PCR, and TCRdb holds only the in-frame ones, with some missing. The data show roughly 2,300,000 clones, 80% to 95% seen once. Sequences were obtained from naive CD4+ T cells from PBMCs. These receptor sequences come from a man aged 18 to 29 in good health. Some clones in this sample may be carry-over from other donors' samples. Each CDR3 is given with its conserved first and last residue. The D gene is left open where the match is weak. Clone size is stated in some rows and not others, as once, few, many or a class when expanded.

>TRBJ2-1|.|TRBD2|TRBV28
TGTGCCAGCAGTTCCTCTCCTACTAGCGGAACCTACAATGAGCAGTTCTTC
CASSSSPTSGTYNEQFF
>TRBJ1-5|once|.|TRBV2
TGTGCCAGCAGCACAGGGTTAGGACAGCCCCAGCATTTT
CASSTGLGQPQHF
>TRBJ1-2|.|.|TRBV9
TGTGCCAGCAGCGGGGGGGTACAGTCCCTTGAGGGCTACACCTTC
CASSGGVQSLEGYTF
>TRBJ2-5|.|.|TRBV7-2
TGTGCCAGCAGCTTAGTGCGGGGGCAGGCGGAGACCCAGTACTTC
CASSLVRGQAETQYF
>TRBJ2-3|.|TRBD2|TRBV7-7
TGTGCCAGCAGCTTTTTAGCGGGAGGGCCAGATACGCAGTATTTT
CASSFLAGGPDTQYF
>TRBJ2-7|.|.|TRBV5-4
TGTGCCAGCAGCTTAAGCCGGGGGGCCGACGAGCAGTACTTC
CASSLSRGADEQYF
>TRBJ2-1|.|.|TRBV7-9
TGTGCCAGCAGCTTACTCGGGGCGTCCTACAATGAGCAGTTCTTC
CASSLLGASYNEQFF
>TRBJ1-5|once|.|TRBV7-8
TGTGCCAGCAGCCGGGAGGGTAATAGCAATCAGCCCCAGCATTTT
CASSREGNSNQPQHF
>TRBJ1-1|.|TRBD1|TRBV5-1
TGCGCCAGCCAATCCGACAGGGGGTATGCCGAAGCTTTCTTT
CASQSDRGYAEAFF
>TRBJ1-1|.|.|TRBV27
TGTGCCAGCAGTTCCGGGACTGAAGCTTTCTTT
CASSSGTEAFF
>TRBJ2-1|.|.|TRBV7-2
TGTGCCAGCAGCTTAGCTAGAAGGAATGAGCAGTTCTTC
CASSLARRNEQFF
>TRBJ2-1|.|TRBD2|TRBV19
TGTGCCAGTAGTATTTCGTGGACTAGGGGTCAGTTCTTC
CASSISWTRGQFF
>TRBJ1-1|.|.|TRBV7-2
TGTGCCAGCAGTTCGACAGGTGGTGGAACTGAAGCTTTCTTT
CASSSTGGGTEAFF
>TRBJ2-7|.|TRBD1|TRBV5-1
TGCGCCAGCAGCTTGGCGGGACAGGGTGCCGAGCAGTACTTC
CASSLAGQGAEQYF
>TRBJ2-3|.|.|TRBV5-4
TGTGCCAGCAGCCCCCTTGGGGGGCAGAGCACAGATACGCAGTATTTT
CASSPLGGQSTDTQYF
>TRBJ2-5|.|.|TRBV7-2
TGTGCCAGCAGAACCTGGACCGACCAAGAGACCCAGTACTTC
CASRTWTDQETQYF
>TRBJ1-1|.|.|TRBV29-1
TGCAGCGTCGCCCCGTTAGGGTACACTGAAGCTTTCTTT
CSVAPLGYTEAFF
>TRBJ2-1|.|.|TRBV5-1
TGCGCCAGCAGCCCCAAGGAGGACAGTTCCCCCTACAATGAGCAGTTCTTC
CASSPKEDSSPYNEQFF
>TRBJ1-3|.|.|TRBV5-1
TGCGCCAGCAGCTTGGGCGGTGTCCAGGGAAACACCATATATTTT
CASSLGGVQGNTIYF
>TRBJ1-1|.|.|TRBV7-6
TGTGCCAGCAGCTTAGTAGCAGACCCGAGGGGGGCTGAAGCTTTCTTT
CASSLVADPRGAEAFF
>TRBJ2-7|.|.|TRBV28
TGTGCCACAAGCCGGGGCAGATACGAGCAGTACTTC
CATSRGRYEQYF
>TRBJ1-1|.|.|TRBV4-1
TGCGCCAGCAAGTGGGCAGGGGCTCCCACTGAAGCTTTCTTT
CASKWAGAPTEAFF
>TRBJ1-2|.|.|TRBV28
TGTGCCAGCAGTTTCTTTGACCGCTCCAACTATGGCTACACCTTC
CASSFFDRSNYGYTF
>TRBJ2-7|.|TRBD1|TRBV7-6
TGTGCCAGCAGCCGGGGACAGGGGTCTAGCGAGCAGTACTTC
CASSRGQGSSEQYF
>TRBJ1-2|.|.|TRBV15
TGTGCCGCCAGCAGAGGATACTCCGGGACCGACAGCTTTGGCTACACCTTC
CAASRGYSGTDSFGYTF
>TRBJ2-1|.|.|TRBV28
TGTGCCAGCAGTACCTCCTACAATGAGCAGTTCTTC
CASSTSYNEQFF
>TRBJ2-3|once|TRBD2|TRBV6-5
TGTGCCAGCAGTTTCCAACTAGCGGGCGTGACGACGCAGTATTTT
CASSFQLAGVTTQYF
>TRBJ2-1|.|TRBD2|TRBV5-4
TGTGCCATCCGCTGGCTAGCGGGACGTCCTAATGAGCAGTTCTTC
CAIRWLAGRPNEQFF